The 11 T cell receptor beta chains given below trace back to one sample, sequenced in a study of blood T cell repertoires in COVID-19. Sequencing used immunoSEQ multiplex PCR; TCRdb keeps in-frame clones, though not all of them. Of around 190,000 clones detected, 65% to 90% appear once; the ten largest clones hold around 13%. Sequenced sample: peripheral blood. These receptors originate from a human donor in a cohort sampled during active COVID-19.

This chain uses TRBV27 with TRBJ2-7; TRBD2 aligns across 8 bases. This CDR3 is built from 14 residues. Germline CDR1 is MNHEY and CDR2 is SMNVEV (reference sequence). The J segment lost 3 bases and the V segment lost 6 bases, leaving 7 bases of the junction unmatched. In nucleotides, the CDR3 is TGTGCCAGCAGCCCCCGGGGGACTAGCTACGAGCAGTACTTC. Translating gives CASSPRGTSYEQYF.

The V gene is TRBV12-5, the J gene TRBJ2-7, with 7 bases fitting TRBD1. CDR3 length equals 13 residues. V shed 7 bases and J 5 bases; nucleotides not matched to a gene: 8. Germline assignment: CDR1 LGHNT and CDR2 FRNRAP. Here the CDR3 reads CASVPRQGHEQYF. The DNA for the CDR3 is TGTGCTAGTGTCCCTAGACAGGGACACGAGCAGTACTTC.

The sample holds one count of this clone. J is TRBJ2-3 and V is TRBV4-1; perhaps TRBD2 as D (6 bases). CDR1 and CDR2 from the germline V gene are MGHRA and YSYEKL. The ends were cut back, 0 bases at V and 8 bases at J, with 9 bases in the middle. CDR3 length equals 13 residues. The CDR3: CASSQDPGSTQYF. CDR3 in DNA: TGCGCCAGCAGCCAAGATCCCGGGAGTACGCAGTATTTT.

This clone occurred many times. The rearrangement uses TRBV5-6 and TRBJ2-7; a possible D gene is TRBD2 (6 bases). V gave up 1 base and J gave up 3 bases, with 8 bases separating them. This CDR3 contains 13 residues. Germline V gene lookup returns CDR1 SGHDT and CDR2 YYEEEE. The CDR3 protein is CASSLYGGYEQYF. In nucleotides, the CDR3 is TGTGCCAGCAGCTTGTACGGGGGCTACGAGCAGTACTTC.

The rearrangement joins TRBV18 to TRBJ2-1, with 7 bases matching TRBD2. Germline trimming cut 1 base from V and 0 bases from J; bases unmatched to any gene: 3. The CDR3 length is 16 residues. The germline CDR1 and CDR2 sequences are KGHSH and LQKENI. This CDR3 is CASSPQRDFSYNEQFF. The CDR3 nucleotides are TGTGCCAGCTCACCACAGCGGGACTTCTCCTACAATGAGCAGTTCTTC.

This clone occurred a few times. This chain links TRBV5-1 with TRBJ2-2; 8 bases align to TRBD1. J lost 7 bases, V lost 3 bases, and 14 bases had no gene match. The CDR3 runs 17 residues. CDR1 is SGHRS and CDR2 is YFSETQ in the germline V gene. The CDR3, as DNA: TGCGCCAGCAGCTACTTAGGCGCCAGGGGGCGGAACGGGGAGCTGTTTTTT. Translating it yields CASSYLGARGRNGELFF.

The rearrangement links TRBV12-5 to TRBJ2-1; a possible D gene is TRBD2 (5 bases). This CDR3 is 15 amino acids long. Germline V gives CDR1 LGHNT, CDR2 FRNRAP. The ends were cut back, 2 bases at V and 4 bases at J, with 12 bases in the middle. CDR3 in amino acids: CASGLRYGDYNEQFF. Here the CDR3 DNA reads TGTGCTAGTGGTTTGCGGTACGGGGATTACAATGAGCAGTTCTTC.

V and J are TRBV5-1 and TRBJ2-7; 10 positions match TRBD1. V gave up 4 bases and J gave up 3 bases; unmatched junction bases: 10. CDR1 SGHRS and CDR2 YFSETQ come from the germline V gene. This CDR3 is 16 amino acids long. The CDR3 reads CASSAGTGALNYEQYF. In nucleotides, the CDR3 is TGCGCCAGCAGCGCCGGGACAGGGGCCCTAAACTACGAGCAGTACTTC.

The genes are TRBV28 and TRBJ2-7; D remains unclear. V was cut by 3 bases and J by 0 bases, with 9 bases left in between. This CDR3 is built from 14 residues. CDR1 and CDR2 from the germline V gene are MDHEN and SYDVKM. Here the CDR3 DNA reads TGTGCCAGCAGTTTCGGCGGAAGCTCCTACGAGCAGTACTTC. Its protein is CASSFGGSSYEQYF.

Here the CDR3 reads CASSSDYYEQYF. The CDR3 DNA sequence: TGTGCCAGCAGCTCGGACTACTACGAGCAGTACTTC. The V gene is TRBV5-4, the J gene TRBJ2-7; TRBD2 is a possible D gene (6 bases). Germline CDR1 reads SGHNT; CDR2 reads YYREEE (reference sequence). The germline V and J ends were trimmed by 3 bases and 3 bases, with 7 bases remaining between them. The CDR3 consists of 12 residues.

This chain uses TRBV14 with TRBJ2-1; 7 bases are shared with TRBD2. The CDR3 consists of 17 residues. The V gene end was trimmed by 4 bases and the J gene end by 0 bases; junction bases not matched to a gene: 9. CDR1 and CDR2 (germline): SGHDN, FVKESK. The CDR3, as DNA: TGTGCCAGCAGCCCGGAATGGACTAGGGGCTCCTACAATGAGCAGTTCTTC. This sequence encodes CASSPEWTRGSYNEQFF.